These 13 T cell receptor beta chains came from one sample sequenced in a study of vaccination and CD4 T cells after COVID-19. An Oncomine TCR Beta short-read assay was used to sequence the DNA from cultured CD4+ T cells. TCRdb fed the PCR reads into MiXCR, producing one record per CDR3 protein. The data hold tens of thousands of distinct CDR3 sequences, with less than 45% observed a single time. No antigen is known for these receptors. Indicated time point: late sampling 161 to 241 days after vaccination in three convalescent patients. Treatment here: roughly nine-day PBMC culture with coronavirus spike peptide pools or control peptides (ViraFEST assay). The sequenced sample was CD4+ T cells from blood, cultured in vitro, obtained about 7 months after SARS-CoV-2 vaccination. The receptors come from a human donor who had recovered from COVID-19.

This clonotype came up a few times. The rearrangement links TRBV18 to TRBJ2-5, with 7 bases lining up with TRBD2. V was clipped by 0 bases and J by 5 bases; unmatched bases: 3. The germline V gene has CDR1 KGHSH and CDR2 LQKENI. The CDR3 runs 14 residues. This chain's CDR3 is CASSPPTSVETQYF. The CDR3 coding sequence is TGTGCCAGCTCACCACCCACTAGCGTTGAGACCCAGTACTTC.

There are a few counts of this clonotype. The CDR3 DNA reads TGTGCCAGCAGTTTATCGTGGGATGGGGGAGAGACCCAGTACTTC. Encoded protein: CASSLSWDGGETQYF. The V call is TRBV27, the J call TRBJ2-5; either TRBD1 or TRBD2 may fit D (5 bases each). Germline assignment: CDR1 MNHEY and CDR2 SMNVEV (reference sequence). Trimming pared 0 bases from V and 4 bases from J, leaving 12 bases between. The CDR3 runs 15 residues.

V and J are TRBV20-1 and TRBJ2-1, with D uncertain. Per the germline V gene, CDR1 is DFQATT and CDR2 is SNEGSKA (reference sequence). CDR3 length: 14 residues. Trimming removed 0 bases from V and 2 bases from J, with 8 bases in between. CDR3 residues: CSAREAAAYNEQFF. DNA for the CDR3: TGCAGTGCTAGAGAGGCAGCCGCCTACAATGAGCAGTTCTTC.

This chain joins TRBV7-7 and TRBJ2-5, with 11 bases fitting TRBD2. Germline V CDR1 and CDR2: SSHAT, FNYEAQ (reference sequence). Unmatched junction bases numbered 4, after V lost 4 bases and J lost 3 bases. The CDR3 is 15 residues long. The CDR3 loop reads CASSSHSGREETQYF. The CDR3, as DNA: TGTGCCAGCAGCTCACATAGCGGGAGGGAAGAGACCCAGTACTTC.

The CDR3 spells CSAYRGHTIYF. CDR3 nucleotides: TGCAGTGCTTACAGGGGGCACACCATATATTTT. This chain uses TRBV20-1 with TRBJ1-3; 9 positions match TRBD1. This CDR3 has 11 amino acids. V dropped 5 bases and J dropped 8; count of bases not matched to a gene: 1. Germline loops: CDR1 DFQATT, CDR2 SNEGSKA (reference sequence).

This clonotype was picked up one time. V and J are TRBV30 and TRBJ2-5, with TRBD1 matching 11 bases. The CDR3 is made up of 16 amino acids. Trimming cost V 1 base and J 5 bases; bases outside gene matches: 9. From germline, CDR1 is GTSNPN and CDR2 SVGIG (reference sequence). This CDR3 reads CAWSGRDRGLWETQYF. The DNA of the CDR3 is TGTGCCTGGAGTGGCCGGGACAGGGGGTTATGGGAGACCCAGTACTTC.

The chain recombines TRBV7-3 with TRBJ2-1; TRBD1 is a possible D gene (6 bases). V lost 5 bases to trimming and J lost 11 bases, with 13 bases between them. The CDR3 extends over 12 amino acids. Germline lookup yields CDR1 SGHTA and CDR2 FQGTGA. The CDR3 DNA is TGTGCCAGCAGCGCAGACAGGAGCAAGCAGTTCTTC. It codes for CASSADRSKQFF.

The chain combines TRBV27 with TRBJ1-2; D is ambiguous. Per germline, CDR1 MNHEY and CDR2 SMNVEV (reference sequence). There are 14 residues in the CDR3. Trimming shortened V by 5 bases and J by 2 bases, and 12 bases separated the two germline ends. The CDR3 coding sequence is TGTGCCAGCAGTCGATCAGGAGACAACTATGGCTACACCTTC. Its protein is CASSRSGDNYGYTF.

The chain carries TRBV28 and TRBJ1-1; possibly TRBD1 for D (6 bases). V lost 0 bases, J lost 4 bases, and 12 bases lay in between. Germline V CDR1 and CDR2: MDHEN, SYDVKM. This CDR3 spans 15 amino acids. The CDR3 is CASSLWGGAFTEAFF. CDR3 nucleotide sequence: TGTGCCAGCAGTTTATGGGGGGGGGCATTCACTGAAGCTTTCTTT.

With respect to this clonotype: One end of the junction fails to match germline, which may point to a read error. The chain recombines TRBV6-2 or TRBV6-3 with TRBJ2-7; D is unresolved. Germline V lookup: CDR1 MNHEY, CDR2 SVGEGT. CDR3 size: 17 residues. The CDR3, as DNA: TGTGCCAGCAATTACGACCCTCTAGACCTAAGCTCCTACGAGCAGTACTTC. It specifies CASNYDPLDLSSYEQYF.

This clonotype was seen a handful of times. The rearrangement joins TRBV21-1 to TRBJ2-7; TRBD2 reflects the table's D call only, with no check against the DNA. TRBV21-1 is tagged as a pseudogene. The CDR3 runs 16 residues. CDR3 in amino acids: CASSFPSGTSSYEQYF. The CDR3 DNA reads as TGTGCCAGCAGCTTCCCTAGCGGGACGAGCTCCTACGAGCAGTACTTC.

This clonotype has just a few counts. The rearrangement joins TRBV7-2 to TRBJ2-3, with D possibly called TRBD1 or TRBD2 (6 bases each). CDR1 SGHTA and CDR2 FQGNSA come from the germline V gene. CDR3 length equals 14 residues. Between the trimmed V and J ends, which lost 5 bases and 6 bases, there was a span of 15 bases. The CDR3 bases are TGTGCCAGCAGCCTCGGAGGGGGTCTTGATACGCAGTATTTT. Translated: CASSLGGGLDTQYF.

The chain recombines TRBV7-3 with TRBJ2-1, with 9 bases fitting TRBD2. The V gene end was trimmed by 4 bases and the J gene end by 9 bases; junction bases not matched to a gene: 13. The CDR3 covers 16 residues. CDR1 is SGHTA, CDR2 FQGTGA, per germline. The CDR3 DNA sequence: TGTGCCAGCAGCTCCAAGTCGGCGGGAGGGCCATCTGAGCAGTTCTTC. It is translated as CASSSKSAGGPSEQFF.